This T cell receptor (beta chain) was found in a study of T cells in Graves' hyperthyroidism and ophthalmopathy. Study information: Peripheral blood was secured at the point of initial diagnosis, before any treatment.

Criteria for exclusion of patients were uncontrolled infection, other autoimmune disease, pregnancy or lactation. The ends were cut back, 8 bases at V and 7 bases at J, with 17 bases in the middle. Germline CDR1 is MDHEN and CDR2 is SYDVKM. The CDR3 is made up of 13 amino acids. Findings and limits, study-wide: Most expanded thyroid clonotypes above 0.001 also appeared in blood.

Authors of the study amplified TCR beta CDR3 regions from RNA transcripts. The HTBI primer set served for first-round RT-PCR of the TCR CDR3. One entry per CDR3 protein, called by TCRdb with MiXCR from the multiplex PCR reads. This table holds about 260,000 distinct CDR3 sequences, roughly 15% found once. Worth noting for this clonotype: Its antigen is not identified.

The chain couples TRBV28 to TRBJ1-2, with D possibly being TRBD1 (6 bases). The TCR comes from a woman in her late teens or twenties with Graves' ophthalmopathy. Sequenced sample: blood. The CDR3 loop reads CASDQGFTRGYTF. The CDR3 DNA follows: TGTGCCAGCGACCAGGGGTTTACTCGTGGCTACACCTTC.